A single sample is the source of the 20 T cell receptor beta chains below, sequenced in a study of graft-versus-host responses after intestinal transplantation. No antigens are known for them. Only in-frame clones appear in the TCRdb table, and some are missing; sequencing was by immunoSEQ multiplex PCR. This table holds 35,000 to 45,000 clones, approximately 95% found once. The input for sequencing was unstimulated CD8+ T cells sorted from spleen or lymph node cells, taken before transplant. The source of these receptors is a human donor who was the organ donor for an intestinal transplant.

The V gene is TRBV10-2, the J gene TRBJ1-2, with 10 bases lining up with TRBD1. CDR1 and CDR2 from the germline V gene are WSHSY and SAAADI. This CDR3 region has 15 residues. With 3 bases clipped from V and 8 bases from J, the junction kept 9 bases outside the gene matches. The CDR3 loop is CASSEPEGTGEGYTF. The CDR3 DNA reads as TGCGCCAGCAGTGAACCCGAAGGGACAGGGGAAGGCTACACCTTC.

CDR3 sequence: CASSEIPGQANEKLFF. The CDR3 coding sequence is TGTGCCAGCAGTGAAATCCCAGGACAGGCTAATGAAAAACTGTTTTTT. This chain links TRBV6-1 with TRBJ1-4; TRBD1 matches 7 bases. The trim removed 2 bases at V and 3 bases at J, leaving 6 bases unmatched. CDR3 length: 16 amino acids. CDR1 and CDR2 from the germline V gene are MNHNS and SASEGT.

This sequence joins TRBV13 and TRBJ2-3; 14 nucleotides agree with TRBD2. Germline CDR1 reads PRHDT; CDR2 reads FYEKMQ (reference sequence). Germline trimming cut 5 bases from V and 1 base from J; bases unmatched to any gene: 2. The CDR3 is 16 amino acids. The CDR3, as DNA: TGTGCCAGCAGCCCGGGACTAGCGGGGGGCACAGATACGCAGTATTTT. Protein: CASSPGLAGGTDTQYF.

The V call is TRBV7-8, the J call TRBJ2-3; the match to TRBD2 covers 13 bases. This CDR3 is 16 amino acids long. The V gene end was trimmed by 5 bases and the J gene end by 1 base; junction bases not matched to a gene: 3. Germline-derived CDR1 and CDR2 are SGHVS and FQNEAQ. CDR3 nucleotide sequence: TGTGCCAGCAGCCACGGACTAGCGGGGGGCACAGATACGCAGTATTTT. This gives the protein CASSHGLAGGTDTQYF.

The rearrangement links TRBV9 to TRBJ1-2, with D hard to call. Trimming pared 0 bases from V and 2 bases from J, leaving 11 bases between. CDR3 length equals 15 residues. Germline V CDR1 and CDR2: SGDLS, YYNGEE. The CDR3 region has the DNA TGTGCCAGCAGCGTAGGCACGCAGTTCAACTATGGCTACACCTTC. This sequence encodes CASSVGTQFNYGYTF.

The sample holds one count of this clone. The J gene is TRBJ1-2, the V gene TRBV7-9; D unclear. Germline lookup yields CDR1 SEHNR and CDR2 FQNEAQ (reference sequence). The CDR3 is made up of 13 amino acids. The germline V and J ends were trimmed by 3 bases and 5 bases, with 10 bases remaining between them. The CDR3 DNA reads as TGTGCCAGCAGCTTTACGGGGAATTATGGCTACACCTTC. Its translation is CASSFTGNYGYTF.

The chain uses TRBV29-1 and TRBJ2-3, with 10 bases matching TRBD2. J gave up 2 bases and V 1 base, and 6 bases lay outside the gene matches. The CDR3 is made up of 16 amino acids. Germline values: CDR1 SQVTM, CDR2 ANQGSEA. The CDR3 nucleotides are TGCAGCGTTGAAGTGGTAGCGGGGGGCCCCACAGATACGCAGTATTTT. This encodes CSVEVVAGGPTDTQYF.

The chain links TRBV23-1 to TRBJ2-4; D gene ambiguous. TRBV23-1 counts as an open reading frame of uncertain function. The CDR3 is 12 amino acids. V was shortened by 10 bases and J by 6 bases, with 13 bases between the two germline ends. CDR3 amino acids: CANQTPSNIQYF. CDR3 sequence (DNA): TGCGCCAACCAAACACCCTCAAACATTCAGTACTTC.

The gene calls are TRBV10-3 and TRBJ1-1, with 9 bases identical to TRBD1. This CDR3 has 16 residues. In germline, CDR1 is ENHRY, CDR2 SYGVKD. The junction had 9 bases not matched to a gene; V was cut back by 6 bases and J by 1 base. The CDR3 loop reads CAISSPGTGRNTEAFF. For the CDR3, the DNA is TGTGCCATCAGCAGCCCTGGGACAGGGAGGAACACTGAAGCTTTCTTT.

V usage is TRBV9 and J usage is TRBJ1-2, with a possible D match to TRBD1 (5 bases). The germline CDR1 and CDR2 sequences are SGDLS and YYNGEE. CDR3 length equals 15 residues. V shed 0 bases and J shed 4 bases, with 13 bases lying between them. The CDR3 reads CASSVGPTGVYGYTF. The DNA of the CDR3 is TGTGCCAGCAGCGTAGGGCCCACGGGGGTCTATGGCTACACCTTC.

The V call is TRBV27, the J call TRBJ2-1; D call uncertain. CDR3 length equals 13 residues. CDR1 and CDR2 (germline): MNHEY, SMNVEV (reference sequence). Trimming left V 0 bases short and J 4 bases short, with 4 bases between. For the CDR3, the DNA is TGTGCCAGCAGTTTATCGACGTACAATGAGCAGTTCTTC. As protein: CASSLSTYNEQFF.

The CDR3 nucleotides are TGTGCCAGCAGCTTAGAAGGGGGGGGCCTAGCCTCTGGGGCCAACGTCCTGACTTTC. This sequence encodes CASSLEGGGLASGANVLTF. The chain carries TRBV7-9 and TRBJ2-6; D is perhaps TRBD2 (7 bases). The CDR3 is 19 residues long. Germline assignment: CDR1 SEHNR and CDR2 FQNEAQ (reference sequence). V was trimmed by 1 base and J by 0 bases, leaving 16 bases between them.

Regarding this clone: Germline and junction disagree at one end, which may indicate a read error. The same CDR3 can be traced to other DNA sequences in this sample. The genes are TRBV15 and TRBJ1-2, with D perhaps TRBD1 (5 bases). This CDR3 is built from 11 residues. The germline gives CDR1 LNHNV, CDR2 YYDKDF (reference sequence). The DNA of the CDR3 is TGCGCCACCAGCCCAGGGAGCGGCTACACCTTC. It is translated as CATSPGSGYTF.

The chain employs TRBV10-3 and TRBJ2-1; weak D call: TRBD2 (6 bases). The CDR3 totals 16 residues. Trimming cost V 4 bases and J 2 bases, with 15 bases left between them. The V gene's germline CDR1 is ENHRY and CDR2 SYGVKD. The chain's CDR3 is CAISATFGEAYNEQFF. CDR3 sequence (DNA): TGTGCCATCAGTGCTACCTTTGGGGAGGCCTACAATGAGCAGTTCTTC.

The chain recombines TRBV7-2 with TRBJ2-2; 9 bases are a match to TRBD1. Per germline, CDR1 SGHTA and CDR2 FQGNSA. The CDR3 consists of 16 residues. Trimming took 3 bases from V and 6 from J; bases not matched to a gene: 8. The CDR3 bases are TGTGCCAGCAGCTTTTACAGGGGGCGAGGGGCCGGGGAGCTGTTTTTT. It encodes CASSFYRGRGAGELFF.

The CDR3 DNA reads as TGTGCCAGCAGCTTGGTCGGGCGGGGGGCCCTCGAGGAGACCCAGTACTTC. It translates to CASSLVGRGALEETQYF. This sequence joins TRBV5-4 and TRBJ2-5, with 8 positions matching TRBD2. The V gene end was trimmed by 0 bases and the J gene end by 5 bases; junction bases not matched to a gene: 12. This CDR3 spans 17 amino acids. Per the germline V gene, CDR1 is SGHNT and CDR2 is YYREEE (reference sequence).

The chain joins TRBV29-1 to TRBJ2-3, with 7 bases that match TRBD1. Germline V gives CDR1 SQVTM, CDR2 ANQGSEA. This CDR3 is 13 amino acids long. Unmatched junction bases numbered 1, after V lost 0 bases and J lost 4 bases. In DNA form, the CDR3 reads TGCAGCGTTGAAGATCAGGGGGCAGATACGCAGTATTTT. This translates into CSVEDQGADTQYF.

The V call is TRBV7-2, the J call TRBJ1-5; 7 nucleotides match TRBD1. Unmatched junction bases numbered 9, after V lost 1 base and J lost 9 bases. Germline values: CDR1 SGHTA, CDR2 FQGNSA. The CDR3 has 15 amino acids. CDR3 in DNA: TGTGCCAGCAGCTTAGTCGACAGGGAAGGAGGGCCCCAGCATTTT. Translation gives CASSLVDREGGPQHF.

This clone was seen a handful of times. The chain joins TRBV29-1 to TRBJ2-2; perhaps TRBD1 as D (5 bases). The CDR3 extends over 15 amino acids. Per the germline V gene, CDR1 is SQVTM and CDR2 is ANQGSEA. Trimming took off 3 bases at V and 1 base at J, with 12 bases between the two ends. The CDR3 DNA reads TGCAGCGTTGAGTTAACAGACAGGAACACCGGGGAGCTGTTTTTT. Translated, it gives CSVELTDRNTGELFF.

The chain has TRBV7-9 and TRBJ2-7, with 7 bases fitting TRBD2. After removal of 2 bases from V and 4 bases from J, the junction contained 8 bases not matched to a gene. Germline CDR1 is SEHNR and CDR2 is FQNEAQ (reference sequence). CDR3 length: 15 residues. The CDR3: CASSLSAGVMYEQYF. The CDR3 nucleotides read TGTGCCAGCAGCTTATCGGCGGGGGTGATGTACGAGCAGTACTTC.